This TCR beta chain is drawn from a study of CD8 T cells in Susac syndrome. CD8+ and CD4+ T cells from blood underwent TCR beta sequencing. Controls were age- and sex-matched healthy donors. Negative isolation yielded the CD8+ and CD4+ T cells, while FACS enriched the TEMRA cells. The CDR3 consists of 13 residues. Germline CDR1 reads MDHEN; CDR2 reads SYDVKM. Trimming took off 4 bases at V and 1 base at J, with 8 bases between the two ends. Random hexamers were used to reverse transcribe the RNA input (about 0.45 to 1 ug). With immunoSEQ multiplex PCR, TCR beta CDR3 was amplified across 54 Vbeta and 13 Jbeta. TCRdb recomputed calls from the immunoSEQ multiplex PCR reads with MiXCR, one row per CDR3 protein. The sample lists some 80,000 distinct CDR3 sequences, just under 95% occurring once.

Input material: CD8+ T cells from PBMCs. The sequence was obtained from a human donor in good health. This rearrangement joins TRBV28 to TRBJ2-7; tentative D call: TRBD1 (5 bases). The CDR3 sequence: CASSYAGSYEQYV. The DNA for the CDR3 is TGTGCCAGCAGTTACGCAGGGTCCTACGAGCAGTACGTC.